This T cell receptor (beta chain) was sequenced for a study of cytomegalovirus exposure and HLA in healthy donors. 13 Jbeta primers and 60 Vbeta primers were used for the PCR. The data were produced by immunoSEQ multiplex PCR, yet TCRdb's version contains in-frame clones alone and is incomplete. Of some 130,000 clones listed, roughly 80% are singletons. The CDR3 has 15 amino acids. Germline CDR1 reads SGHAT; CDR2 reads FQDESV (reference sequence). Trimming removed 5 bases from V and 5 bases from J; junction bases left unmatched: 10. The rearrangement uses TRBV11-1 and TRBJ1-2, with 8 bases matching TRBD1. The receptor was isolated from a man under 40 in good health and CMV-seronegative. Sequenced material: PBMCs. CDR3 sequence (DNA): TGTGCCAGCAGCCAGACGACAGGGGAGAGTTATGGCTACACCTTC. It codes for CASSQTTGESYGYTF.